This T cell receptor beta chain came from a study of cytomegalovirus exposure and HLA in healthy donors. The CDR3 extends over 16 amino acids. Per the germline V gene, CDR1 is SGHTA and CDR2 is FQGNSA. V lost 5 bases to trimming and J lost 2 bases; unmatched junction nucleotides: 5. To note about this clone: What it binds is not known.

With 60 Vbeta and 13 Jbeta primers, the PCR was carried out. Some clones are missing from TCRdb's copy, which holds only in-frame ones; the method was immunoSEQ multiplex PCR. The table has roughly 130,000 clones, roughly 66% seen once. General study points: In a later analysis, HLA-associated TCR beta chains were more clonally expanded than equally common others.

The chain combines TRBV7-2 with TRBJ2-5; 13 nucleotides agree with TRBD2. The receptor's source is an older woman in good health and CMV-seronegative. The sample consisted of PBMCs. The CDR3 spells CASSQPGLAGQETQYF. In DNA form, the CDR3 reads TGTGCCAGCAGCCAACCGGGACTAGCGGGGCAAGAGACCCAGTACTTC. Combining the CDR3 with reference TRBV7-2 and TRBJ2-5 gives the whole variable domain GAGVSQSPSNKVTEKGKDVELRCDPISGHTALYWYRQSLGQGLEFLIYFQGNSAPDKSGLPSDRFSAERTGGSVSTLTIQRTQQEDSAVYLCASSQPGLAGQETQYFGPGTRLLVL.